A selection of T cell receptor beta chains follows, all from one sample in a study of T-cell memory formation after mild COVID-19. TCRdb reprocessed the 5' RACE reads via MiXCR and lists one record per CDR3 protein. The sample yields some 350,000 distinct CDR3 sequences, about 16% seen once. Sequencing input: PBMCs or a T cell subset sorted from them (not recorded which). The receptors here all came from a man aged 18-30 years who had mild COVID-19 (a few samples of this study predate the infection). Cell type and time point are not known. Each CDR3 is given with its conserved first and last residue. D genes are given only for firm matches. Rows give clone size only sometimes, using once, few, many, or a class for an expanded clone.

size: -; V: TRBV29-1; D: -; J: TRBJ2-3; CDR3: CSVVGGKADTQYF; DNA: TGCAGCGTTGTTGGAGGGAAAGCAGATACGCAGTATTTT
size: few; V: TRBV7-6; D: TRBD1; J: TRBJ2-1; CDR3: CASTPRPGGNEQFF; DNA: TGTGCCAGCACCCCTAGGCCAGGGGGCAATGAGCAGTTCTTC
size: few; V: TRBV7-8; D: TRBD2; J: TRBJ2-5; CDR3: CASRRSGGASETQYF; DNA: TGTGCCAGCAGACGAAGCGGGGGGGCTTCGGAGACCCAGTACTTC
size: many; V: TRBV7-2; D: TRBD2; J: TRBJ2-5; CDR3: CASSLEVGGETQYF; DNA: TGTGCCAGCAGCTTAGAAGTGGGGGGGGAGACCCAGTACTTC
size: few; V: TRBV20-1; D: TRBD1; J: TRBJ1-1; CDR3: CSAREWDRGRLNTEAFF; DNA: TGCAGTGCTAGAGAGTGGGACAGGGGGCGATTGAACACTGAAGCTTTCTTT
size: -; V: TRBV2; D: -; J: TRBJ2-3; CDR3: CASSDFLARTDTQYF; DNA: TGTGCCAGCAGTGATTTCCTAGCGCGGACAGATACGCAGTATTTT
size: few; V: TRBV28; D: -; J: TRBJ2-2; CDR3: CASPAPGYSGELFF; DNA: TGTGCCAGCCCTGCGCCAGGGTACTCAGGGGAGCTGTTTTTT
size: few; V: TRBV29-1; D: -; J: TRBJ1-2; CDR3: CSVTPRMNYGYTF; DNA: TGCAGCGTCACCCCACGGATGAACTATGGCTACACCTTC
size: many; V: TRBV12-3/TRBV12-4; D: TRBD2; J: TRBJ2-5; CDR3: CASSSTGLAGLQETQYF; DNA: TGTGCCAGCAGTTCGACGGGACTAGCGGGGCTCCAAGAGACCCAGTACTTC
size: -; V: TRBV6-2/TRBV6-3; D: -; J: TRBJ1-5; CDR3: CASSYSRHSQPQHF; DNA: TGTGCCAGCAGTTACAGCCGGCACAGTCAGCCCCAGCATTTT
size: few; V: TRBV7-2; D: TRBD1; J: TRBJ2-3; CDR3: CASSEGTGEDTQYF; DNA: TGTGCCAGCAGCGAAGGGACAGGAGAAGATACGCAGTATTTT
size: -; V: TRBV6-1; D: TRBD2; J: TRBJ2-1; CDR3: CASSAGLAGEQFF; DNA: TGTGCCAGCAGTGCTGGACTAGCGGGGGAGCAGTTCTTC
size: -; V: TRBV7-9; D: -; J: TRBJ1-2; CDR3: CASSEIQGTYSYGYTF; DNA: TGTGCCAGCAGCGAGATCCAGGGGACATATAGCTATGGCTACACCTTC
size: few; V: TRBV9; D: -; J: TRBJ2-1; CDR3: CASSVDRQGEQFF; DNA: TGTGCCAGCAGCGTAGATCGGCAGGGTGAGCAGTTCTTC
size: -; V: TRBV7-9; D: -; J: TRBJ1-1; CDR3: CASSHRDTEAFF; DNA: TGTGCCAGCAGCCACCGGGACACTGAAGCTTTCTTT
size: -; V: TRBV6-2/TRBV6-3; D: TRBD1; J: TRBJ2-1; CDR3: CASSQGQGTANEQFF; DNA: TGTGCCAGCAGCCAGGGACAGGGGACGGCCAATGAGCAGTTCTTC
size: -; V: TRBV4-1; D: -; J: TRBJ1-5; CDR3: CASSQEAVGQYSNQPQHF; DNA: TGCGCCAGCAGCCAAGAAGCCGTAGGGCAGTATAGCAATCAGCCCCAGCATTTT
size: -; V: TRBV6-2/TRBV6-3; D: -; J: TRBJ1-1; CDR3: CASSWTANTEAFF; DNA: TGTGCCAGCAGTTGGACAGCGAACACTGAAGCTTTCTTT
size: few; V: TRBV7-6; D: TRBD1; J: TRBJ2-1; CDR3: CASSTPDRVQYNEQFF; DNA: TGTGCCAGCAGCACCCCCGACAGGGTGCAATACAATGAGCAGTTCTTC
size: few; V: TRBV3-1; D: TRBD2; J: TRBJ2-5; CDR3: CASSQEPGGAVAETQYF; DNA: TGTGCCAGCAGCCAAGAACCCGGGGGGGCCGTGGCAGAGACCCAGTACTTC
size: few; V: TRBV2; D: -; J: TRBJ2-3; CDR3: CASRGVSDTQYF; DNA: TGTGCCAGCAGGGGAGTCTCAGATACGCAGTATTTT
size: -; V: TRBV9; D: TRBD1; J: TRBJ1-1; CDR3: CASSAGTGSNTEAFF; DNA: TGTGCCAGCAGCGCCGGGACAGGGTCGAACACTGAAGCTTTCTTT
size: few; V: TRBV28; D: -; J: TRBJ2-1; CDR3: CAIRPLYTSSYNEQFF; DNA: TGTGCCATCCGCCCACTATACACGAGCTCCTACAATGAGCAGTTCTTC
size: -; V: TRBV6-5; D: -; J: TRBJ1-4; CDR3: CASSLMPSVNEKLFF; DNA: TGTGCCAGCAGTTTGATGCCCTCCGTTAATGAAAAACTGTTTTTT
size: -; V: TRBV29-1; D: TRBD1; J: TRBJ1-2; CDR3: CSVGTVANYGYTF; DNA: TGCAGCGTAGGGACAGTAGCTAACTATGGCTACACCTTC
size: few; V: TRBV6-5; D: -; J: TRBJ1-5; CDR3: CASSLEGHSNQPQHF; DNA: TGTGCCAGCAGCCTTGAGGGGCATAGCAATCAGCCCCAGCATTTT
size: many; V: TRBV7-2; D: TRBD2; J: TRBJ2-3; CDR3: CASSLHRLAGQDTQYF; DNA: TGTGCCAGCAGCTTGCACCGACTAGCGGGGCAAGATACGCAGTATTTT